This T cell receptor (beta chain) was identified during a study of graft-versus-host responses after intestinal transplantation. Profiled with immunoSEQ multiplex PCR; TCRdb holds only in-frame clones, not every one. The table records some 44,000 clones, about 95% of them present only once. V lost 1 base and J 7 bases, leaving 4 bases between the germline ends. Per germline, CDR1 SEHNR and CDR2 FQNEAQ (reference sequence). The CDR3 is made up of 11 amino acids. This sequence originates from a human patient who received an intestinal transplant, so some T cells may come from the graft donor. The chain is built from TRBV7-9 and TRBJ1-2, with D unresolved. This specimen was PBMCs, taken more than 310 days after intestinal transplant. The CDR3: CASSLETGYTF. The DNA for the CDR3 is TGTGCCAGCAGCTTAGAGACTGGCTACACCTTC.